Sequencing of this TCR beta chain was carried out in a study of identical twins' blood T cells. Study results and limitations: Shared CDR3 clonotype counts tracked mainly the product of cloneset sizes.

Trimming took off 2 bases at V and 4 bases at J, with 12 bases between the two ends. Germline V gene lookup returns CDR1 SGHRS and CDR2 YFSETQ. CDR3 length: 15 residues. Six healthy women, forming three identical twin pairs, donated samples. In its sample, this clonotype was seen a few times. Its antigen is undetermined. TCR cDNA libraries came from RNA via a modified published protocol. Sample barcodes were added at both library ends during cDNA synthesis. TCRdb reanalysed the 5' RACE reads using MiXCR and keeps one entry per CDR3 protein. The data show about 370,000 distinct CDR3 sequences, with roughly 27% seen just once and roughly 5.5% held by the top ten.

This receptor was taken from a woman aged 18-50 years in good health. Sequencing input: PBMCs. This chain uses TRBV5-1 with TRBJ1-4; perhaps TRBD1 as D (6 bases). The CDR3 sequence: CASSFQGQINEKLFF. CDR3 bases: TGCGCCAGCAGCTTTCAAGGACAGATTAATGAAAAACTGTTTTTT.